The subject of this entry is one TCR beta chain. Its antigen is not known. CDR1 and CDR2 from the germline V gene are LGHNA and YSLEER. The V end was cut by 1 base, the J end by 6 bases, with 13 bases between. The CDR3 contains 14 residues. Repertoires were generated with immunoSEQ multiplex PCR, while TCRdb's copy carries only in-frame clones and drops some. The table shows 110,000 to 150,000 clones, with about 93% occurring only once. The sample comes from a study of T cell responses to AZD1222 COVID-19 vaccine. Overall study results and limits: Variant regions that are unmutated are reportedly the target of nearly half of spike-specific TCRs. Most donors were white British, females outnumbered males, and clonal diversity was possibly underestimated.

The chain has TRBV4-3 and TRBJ2-7; D could derive from TRBD1 or TRBD2 (5 bases each). This specimen was peripheral blood, taken on day 0 of AZD1222 vaccination. This TCR was sampled from an adult in good health. The CDR3 loop reads CASSQVTGRVEQYF. CDR3 DNA sequence: TGCGCCAGCAGCCAAGTCACGGGACGGGTCGAGCAGTACTTC.